This is a list of T cell receptor beta chains from one sample in a study of cytomegalovirus exposure and HLA in healthy donors. Sequenced by immunoSEQ multiplex PCR; TCRdb stores in-frame clones only, minus some. The sample lists around 140,000 clones; 73% were seen once. Material: PBMCs. Source of these receptors: a woman between 18 and 29 years old in good health and CMV-seronegative. Each CDR3 is given without its conserved first and last residue.

TRBJ1-1	TRBV11-2	ASSLKNTEAF
TRBJ2-6	TRBV6-4	ASSSQGSGANGLT
TRBJ1-6	TRBV27	ASSSGGSRGNMNSPLH
TRBJ2-2	TRBV13	ASSSLAGPNTGELF
TRBJ2-7	TRBV27	ASSSPSSGGVEQY
TRBJ1-1	TRBV6-5	ASSFSRDSRAF
TRBJ1-4	TRBV6-1	ASNSQGVANEKLF
TRBJ1-1	TRBV7-7	ASSLEEADRGCEAF
TRBJ2-2	TRBV7-8	ASSLKHPAGGPRELF
TRBJ1-2	TRBV19	ASSIDAALNGYT
TRBJ1-6	TRBV27	ASRSSYNSPLH
TRBJ2-1	TRBV6-4	ASSGLKRENPGQQF
TRBJ1-3	TRBV9	ASSVGGQSGNTIY
TRBJ2-3	TRBV18	ASSPPGTSGRGIPDTQY
TRBJ2-3	TRBV4-2	ASSQESGGTGTDTQY
TRBJ2-1	TRBV7-8	ASSLQLQAGTEQF
TRBJ2-1	TRBV27	ASSFGRTSGTGAYNEQF
TRBJ1-2	TRBV4-3	ASSQDRERAGYT
TRBJ2-2	TRBV7-9	SSTESTWGRNTGELF
TRBJ1-1	TRBV19	ASDGRGTMNTEAF
TRBJ2-1	TRBV6-6	ASSGTSGRGFGEQF
TRBJ1-4	TRBV27	ATASGKGKLF
TRBJ2-7	TRBV2	ASSDGGGAEYEQY
TRBJ1-4	TRBV10-3	AISEGQNEKLF
TRBJ1-2	TRBV29-1	STYDRGGLGYT
TRBJ1-5	TRBV11-2	ASSLVRVVQH
TRBJ1-2	TRBV7-9	AIEFYYGYT
TRBJ2-2	TRBV6-4	ASSGGSNTGELF
TRBJ2-3	TRBV6-6	ASSYGAGGADTQY
TRBJ2-1	TRBV9	ASSSGTVYNEQF
TRBJ2-1	TRBV11-3	ASSPQYNEQF
TRBJ2-2	TRBV6-1	ASSGRLAGNTGELF
TRBJ2-3	TRBV9	ASSVGDRDTTDTQY
TRBJ1-1	TRBV6-5	ASSYREGTEAF
TRBJ2-5	TRBV19	ASSIGLAGRETQY
TRBJ1-4	TRBV6-1	ASSKTLATNEKLF
TRBJ1-6	TRBV27	ASSSSTGWGSPLH
TRBJ2-7	TRBV27	ASSPSHRGAYEQY
TRBJ1-1	TRBV9	ASSAASQGARTEAF
TRBJ2-5	TRBV6-5	ASSYLTPRGETQY
TRBJ1-2	TRBV27	ASSLWTGYGYT
TRBJ2-7	TRBV11-3	ASSVRGGSYEQY
TRBJ1-5	TRBV2	ASIGQGETQPQH
NA	TRBV1	TSSHPSGGVFYEQY
TRBJ1-1	TRBV2	ASSDATGPSSAF
TRBJ1-5	TRBV19	ASSRQGVINQPQH
TRBJ1-3	TRBV9	ASSVDTRSGNTIY
TRBJ2-3	TRBV5-1	ASSPRLTSGTDTQY
TRBJ2-2	TRBV19	ASSKTLAGYTGELF
TRBJ2-1	TRBV20-1	SALAPNEQF
TRBJ2-3	TRBV7-3	ASSQGLTADTQY
TRBJ2-1	TRBV28	ASSYDRGGYNEQF
TRBJ1-1	TRBV5-6	ASSFPGGVMNTEAF
TRBJ2-1	TRBV7-8	ASSLGVGRPNEQF
TRBJ2-5	TRBV18	ASSPNRGPQETQY